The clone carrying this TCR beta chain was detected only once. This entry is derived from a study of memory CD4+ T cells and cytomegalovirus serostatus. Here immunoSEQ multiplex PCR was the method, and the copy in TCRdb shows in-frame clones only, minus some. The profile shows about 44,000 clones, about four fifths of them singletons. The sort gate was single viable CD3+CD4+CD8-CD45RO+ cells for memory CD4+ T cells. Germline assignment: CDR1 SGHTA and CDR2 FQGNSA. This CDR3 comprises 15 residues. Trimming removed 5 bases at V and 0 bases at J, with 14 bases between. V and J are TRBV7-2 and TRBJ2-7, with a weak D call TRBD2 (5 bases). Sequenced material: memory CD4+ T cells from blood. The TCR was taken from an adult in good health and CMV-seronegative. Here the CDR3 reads CASSPSWERSYEQYF. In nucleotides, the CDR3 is TGTGCCAGCAGCCCTAGCTGGGAACGCTCCTACGAGCAGTACTTC.